Listed below are T cell receptor beta chains from one sample, sequenced in a study of breast tumors, draining lymph nodes, adjacent tissues. One entry per CDR3 protein, called by TCRdb with MiXCR from the multiplex PCR reads. The sample records some 130,000 distinct CDR3 sequences, approximately 20% being singletons. The specimen sequenced was axillary lymph node tissue. These receptors came from a female donor with breast cancer. Some clones in this sample may be carry-over from other donors' samples. The CDR3 runs from the conserved cysteine through the conserved F or W. Fields, in order: J gene, V gene, CDR3 protein.

>TRBJ2-1|TRBV20-1
CSATYGEPTYNEQFF
>TRBJ2-5|TRBV20-1
CSARVEGGIETQYF
>TRBJ1-1|TRBV30
CAWSVLQEAFF
>TRBJ2-7|TRBV2
CASSMSREVGEQYF
>TRBJ2-1|TRBV6-5
CASSYNGRADNEQFF
>TRBJ2-5|TRBV14
CASSQGLPGLAGGETQYF
>TRBJ2-7|TRBV30
CAWSVLDRGLCEQYF
>TRBJ2-7|TRBV7-9
CASSQSGRVTYEQYF
>TRBJ2-3|TRBV6-2/TRBV6-3
CASSYSGLAASTDTQYF
>TRBJ2-5|TRBV10-1
CASSEGGVRETQYF
>TRBJ2-5|TRBV11-2
CASSLDAGVQETQHF
>TRBJ2-5|TRBV7-2
CASSLGLAGASETQYF
>TRBJ2-1|TRBV29-1
CAGGHNEQFF